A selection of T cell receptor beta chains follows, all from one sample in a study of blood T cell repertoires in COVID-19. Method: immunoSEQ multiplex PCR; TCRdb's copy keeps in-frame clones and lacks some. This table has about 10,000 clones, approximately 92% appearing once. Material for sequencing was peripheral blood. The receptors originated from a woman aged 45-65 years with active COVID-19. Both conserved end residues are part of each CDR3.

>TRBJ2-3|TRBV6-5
CASSWGLPGDTQYF
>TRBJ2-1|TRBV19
CASSSGRVDNEQFF
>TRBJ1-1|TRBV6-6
CASSYAVNTEAFF
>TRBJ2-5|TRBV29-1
CSVVAQGVTQYF
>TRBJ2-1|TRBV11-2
CASSMTSGGSYNEQFF
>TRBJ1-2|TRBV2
CASSLGRDRGYGYTF
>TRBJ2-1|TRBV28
CASSVPGFDEQFF
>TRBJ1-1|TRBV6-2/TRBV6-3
CASSYVRGRPDTEAFF
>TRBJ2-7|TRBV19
CASPLPPREYEQYF
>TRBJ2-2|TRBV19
CASSTRSGGGTGELFF
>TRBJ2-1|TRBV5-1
CASSFRAVAGVTNEQFF
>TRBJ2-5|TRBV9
CASSVTGSGGETQYF
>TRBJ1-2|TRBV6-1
CASSEADNYGYTF
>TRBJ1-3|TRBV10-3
CAITVQGTGNTIYF
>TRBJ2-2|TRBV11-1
CASSIPGQSTGELFF
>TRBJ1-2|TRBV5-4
CASSSYAGTGGYGYTF
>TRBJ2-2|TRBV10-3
CASLRDRNTGELFF
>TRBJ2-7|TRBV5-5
CASSFPTGGFDEQYF
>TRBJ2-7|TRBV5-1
CASSLAGSRGGSYEQYF
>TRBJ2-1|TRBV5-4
CASSRDSTSYNEQFF
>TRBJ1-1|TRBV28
CASSSTPGTGATEAFF
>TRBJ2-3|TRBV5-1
CASSLSRGSTDTQYF
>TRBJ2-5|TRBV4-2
CASSPSGGMETQYF